A selection of T cell receptor beta chains follows, all from one sample in a study of blood T cell repertoires in COVID-19. Clones were read by immunoSEQ multiplex PCR, and TCRdb kept only the in-frame ones, dropping some. The data show roughly 300,000 clones, with about 85% seen just once and around 6% held by the top ten. Sample: PBMCs or T cells enriched from blood (not recorded which). These receptors were collected from a woman in her thirties who had recovered from COVID-19. Both conserved end residues are part of each CDR3. The D gene is left open where the match is weak. A row's size may be missing; if present it is once, few, many or a size class.

J,D,V,size,length,DNA,CDR3
TRBJ1-1,NA,TRBV4-3,NA,14,TGCGCCAGCAGCCAAGATTTCCAACAGGGTGATGCTTTCTTT,CASSQDFQQGDAFF
TRBJ2-1,NA,TRBV5-4,NA,13,TGTGCCAGCAGCCCGGTCTCGGGAAATGAGCAGTTCTTC,CASSPVSGNEQFF
TRBJ2-6,NA,TRBV2,NA,14,TGTGCCAGCAGGTATATCTCTGGGGCCAACGTCCTGACTTTC,CASRYISGANVLTF
TRBJ1-4,TRBD1,TRBV19,NA,15,TGTGCCAGTAGGGACAGGGGTGCCGCCGGTGAAAAACTGTTTTTT,CASRDRGAAGEKLFF
TRBJ1-5,NA,TRBV7-9,NA,13,TGTGCCAGCAGTGGACAGAGCAATCAGCCCCAGCATTTT,CASSGQSNQPQHF
TRBJ2-3,TRBD2,TRBV3-1/TRBV3-2,NA,16,TGTGCCAGCAGCCAAGGTTTTTGGCGGGGGGGCTCTTTGAAGTATTTT,CASSQGFWRGGSLKYF
TRBJ2-7,NA,TRBV5-1,NA,15,TGCGCCAGCAGCCATGGGGGGGGCCAAGAGGGCGAGCAGTACTTC,CASSHGGGQEGEQYF
TRBJ1-2,NA,TRBV11-2,NA,16,TGTGCCAGCAGCTTAGATTTGGCAGTTTCTAACTATGGCTACACCTTC,CASSLDLAVSNYGYTF
TRBJ1-2,TRBD1,TRBV7-9,NA,15,TGTGCCAGCAGCCCCGGGACAGGGAGTTTCTATGGCTACACCTTC,CASSPGTGSFYGYTF
TRBJ2-3,TRBD1,TRBV5-5,NA,15,TGTGCCAGCGCTACAGGGGTCTGGGGCACAGATACGCAGTATTTT,CASATGVWGTDTQYF
TRBJ1-6,NA,TRBV4-1,NA,16,TGCGCCAGCAGCCAAGTCCCTGGCAGGGGAAATTCACCCCTCCACTTT,CASSQVPGRGNSPLHF
TRBJ2-7,TRBD1,TRBV28,NA,14,TGTGCCAGCAGGGGCTCGGGACAGGGTTACGAGCAGTACTTC,CASRGSGQGYEQYF
TRBJ2-3,TRBD2,TRBV18,once,15,TGTGCCAGCTCACCCACTAGCGGGGGCACAGATACGCAGTATTTT,CASSPTSGGTDTQYF
TRBJ2-3,TRBD2,TRBV30,NA,16,TGTGCCTGGAGTGACCGACTAGCGGGGGCCTTAGATACGCAGTATTTT,CAWSDRLAGALDTQYF
TRBJ2-7,NA,TRBV18,NA,13,TGTGCCAGCTCATACGGACTCCCGGACGAGCAGTACTTC,CASSYGLPDEQYF